The rows below give T cell receptor beta chains drawn from one sample of a study of T cell responses to AZD1222 COVID-19 vaccine. Sequencing used immunoSEQ multiplex PCR; TCRdb keeps in-frame clones, though not all of them. Among roughly 53,000 clones listed, about 81% were seen once. The source was peripheral blood, collected on day 0 of AZD1222 vaccination. These receptors originate from an adult in good health. Each CDR3 is given with its conserved first and last residue. D genes are given only for firm matches. Only some rows state a clone size, as once, few, many or a class for expanded clones.

TRBJ2-2	once	TRBD1	TRBV18	TGTGCCAGCACAGGACAGGAAAACACCGGGGAGCTGTTTTTT	CASTGQENTGELFF
TRBJ2-7	-	-	TRBV2	TGTGCCAGCCAAAAAGGGTTTTCCTACGAGCAGTACTTC	CASQKGFSYEQYF
TRBJ1-1	-	-	TRBV18	TGTGCCAGCTCACGAGACAGGACTGAAGCTTTCTTT	CASSRDRTEAFF
TRBJ2-5	-	TRBD1	TRBV5-8	TGTGCCAGCAGCCGAGGGACAGGGGCGCAAGAGACCCAGTACTTC	CASSRGTGAQETQYF
TRBJ2-4	-	-	TRBV21-1	TGTGCCAGCAGCAAATTACCGGGAGATGTCAAAAACATTCAGTACTTC	CASSKLPGDVKNIQYF
TRBJ2-2	-	-	TRBV7-7	TGTGCCAGCAGCGGCACGCGATCCGGGGAGCTGTTTTTT	CASSGTRSGELFF
TRBJ2-7	-	-	TRBV28	TGTGCCAGCAGTTTACCCAATCGGCAGGACGAGCAGTACTTC	CASSLPNRQDEQYF
TRBJ2-5	-	-	TRBV4-3	TGCGCCAGCAGCCAAGATTGGCAGTTCCAAGAGACCCAGTACTTC	CASSQDWQFQETQYF
TRBJ1-1	-	-	TRBV4-2	TGTGCCAGCAGCCAACCAACCGTGGGGGGAGGAACTGAAGCTTTCTTT	CASSQPTVGGGTEAFF
TRBJ2-7	few	TRBD2	TRBV13	TGTGCCAGCAGCTTAGCGGATAGCGGGAGTTCCGAGCAGTACTTC	CASSLADSGSSEQYF
TRBJ2-7	-	TRBD1	TRBV27	TGTGCCAGCCGATACTCCGGGACAGGGAGGTTATACGAGCAGTACTTC	CASRYSGTGRLYEQYF
TRBJ2-1	-	-	TRBV27	TGTGCCAGCAGTTTAGGGGGGGCGCTTGGTTACAATGAGCAGTTCTTC	CASSLGGALGYNEQFF
TRBJ2-5	-	TRBD2	TRBV5-6	TGTGCCAGCAGCTTTGGGACTAGCGGGAGAAGGAGGGGAGAGACCCAGTACTTC	CASSFGTSGRRRGETQYF
TRBJ1-5	-	-	TRBV19	TGTGCCGGATCAGGGGCGGGGAGCAATCAGCCCCAGCATTTT	CAGSGAGSNQPQHF
TRBJ2-5	-	TRBD2	TRBV11-3	TGTGCCAGCGGACTAGCGGGAGCAGAGACCCAGTACTTC	CASGLAGAETQYF
TRBJ2-2	-	TRBD2	TRBV11-3	TGTGCCAGCAGGCCCGGGACTAGCGGGACGAACACCGGGGAGCTGTTTTTT	CASRPGTSGTNTGELFF
TRBJ2-3	-	TRBD2	TRBV5-4	TGTGCCAGCAGCTTGGGCCTAGCGGGGGGCTCCACAGATACGCAGTATTTT	CASSLGLAGGSTDTQYF
TRBJ1-2	-	TRBD1	TRBV6-2/TRBV6-3	TGTGCCAGCAGCGACAGGGGACAATCTGGCTACACCTTC	CASSDRGQSGYTF
TRBJ2-1	few	TRBD2	TRBV7-2	TGTGCCAGCAGCTTAGTGTACGGGACTAGCGGCAACAATGAGCAGTTCTTC	CASSLVYGTSGNNEQFF
TRBJ2-7	-	TRBD1	TRBV10-1	TGCGCCAGCAGAGGCGAGGGACAGGCCTACGAGCAGTACTTC	CASRGEGQAYEQYF
TRBJ2-7	-	TRBD2	TRBV4-1	TGCGCCAGCAGCCCTGCCGACACTAGCGGGAGTTCCTACGAGCAGTACTTC	CASSPADTSGSSYEQYF
TRBJ2-1	once	TRBD2	TRBV28	TGTGCCAGCAGTTTAATAGCGGGAGGTCATGAGCAGTTCTTC	CASSLIAGGHEQFF
TRBJ2-7	-	-	TRBV3-1/TRBV3-2	TGTGCCAGCAGCCAAGATGCTAGCGTGGACGAGCAGTACTTC	CASSQDASVDEQYF
TRBJ1-1	-	-	TRBV18	TGTGCCAGCTCACCTGGGCGCAGGGGCACTGAAGCTTTCTTT	CASSPGRRGTEAFF
TRBJ1-6	once	-	TRBV15	TGTGCCACCAGGGCGATGGTCTATAATTCACCCCTCCACTTT	CATRAMVYNSPLHF
TRBJ2-7	-	TRBD1	TRBV27	TGTGCCAGCAGTCTAGGGACAGGGGCCTACGAGCAGTACTTC	CASSLGTGAYEQYF
TRBJ1-5	few	TRBD1	TRBV6-5	TGTGCCAGCAGGTACAGGGGCAATAGCAATCAGCCCCAGCATTTT	CASRYRGNSNQPQHF
TRBJ1-5	-	-	TRBV6-5	TGTGCCAGCAGTTTTGACAGGCAGAACAATCAGCCCCAGCATTTT	CASSFDRQNNQPQHF
TRBJ1-2	-	TRBD1	TRBV5-4	TGTGCCAGCAGCCCGGGACAGGCCTATGGCTACACCTTC	CASSPGQAYGYTF
TRBJ1-2	-	-	TRBV28	TGTGCCAGCAGTTTAGGGACACAAAACTATGGCTACACCTTC	CASSLGTQNYGYTF
TRBJ2-5	-	-	TRBV14	TGTGCCAGCAGCCAAGTGGCTAGCCAGAAGACCCAGTACTTC	CASSQVASQKTQYF
TRBJ1-2	-	-	TRBV5-4	TGTGCCAGCAGCCCCGTCTCGGAACCGAGGTATGGCTACACCTTC	CASSPVSEPRYGYTF
TRBJ2-3	-	TRBD2	TRBV5-8	TGTGCCAGCAGCGGTGGCGGACTAGCGGGAGGGTTTACTAGCACAGATACGCAGTATTTT	CASSGGGLAGGFTSTDTQYF
TRBJ2-3	once	TRBD1	TRBV25-1	TGTGCCAGCAGTGAAGGGCTAGGGGGCGCAGATACGCAGTATTTT	CASSEGLGGADTQYF
TRBJ2-3	once	-	TRBV15	TGTGCCACCAGCAGAGATTACGGCAGGGGAGGCGCAGATACGCAGTATTTT	CATSRDYGRGGADTQYF
TRBJ1-4	few	-	TRBV7-6	TGTGCCAGCAGCTCCGCGGGGGAGGAAAAACTGTTTTTT	CASSSAGEEKLFF
TRBJ2-7	-	-	TRBV19	TGTGCCAGTAGTAGCCAGGGAGCCAGAAATCACTACGAGCAGTACTTC	CASSSQGARNHYEQYF
TRBJ1-2	once	-	TRBV11-2	TGTGCCAGCAGCCCTCAGGGGACTAACTATGGCTACACCTTC	CASSPQGTNYGYTF
TRBJ1-1	-	-	TRBV5-1	TGCGCCAGCAGCTTGGGTGGCGTAGTGGCTTTCTTT	CASSLGGVVAFF
TRBJ1-3	-	-	TRBV4-1	TGCGCCAGCAGCCCTGCTCGGGGTCCCAAGACGCGATCCTTCGGAAACACCATATATTTT	CASSPARGPKTRSFGNTIYF
TRBJ2-5	-	TRBD2	TRBV5-4	TGTGCCAGCAGCGCGACTAGCGGGAGAGCAGAGACCCAGTACTTC	CASSATSGRAETQYF
TRBJ2-1	-	-	TRBV6-5	TGTGCCAGCAGTAAACAGCGCTCCTACAATGAGCAGTTCTTC	CASSKQRSYNEQFF